Listed below are T cell receptor beta chains from one sample, sequenced in a study of regulatory and conventional T cells in RAG deficiency. The table came from immunoSEQ multiplex PCR; TCRdb's copy has only in-frame clones and leaves some out. Here the sample spans about 9,100 clones, over 85% being singletons. Sequencing input: CD4+ effector T cells sorted from blood. The source of these receptors is a human donor with RAG deficiency presenting as severe combined immunodeficiency. Both conserved end residues are part of each CDR3. The order of the fields is V gene, J gene, D gene, clone size, CDR3 DNA, CDR3 protein. D genes are given only for firm matches. Clone size is not always given. Where it is, it says once, few, many or a class for expanded clones.

V gene: TRBV4-2
J gene: TRBJ2-1
D gene: -
clone size: -
CDR3 DNA: TGTGCCAGCAGCCAAGTCACAGCGATCTCCTACAATGAGCAGTTCTTC
CDR3 protein: CASSQVTAISYNEQFF

V gene: TRBV30
J gene: TRBJ2-3
D gene: TRBD1
clone size: -
CDR3 DNA: TGTGCCTGGGGGACAGGACGAGATACGCAGTATTTT
CDR3 protein: CAWGTGRDTQYF

V gene: TRBV15
J gene: TRBJ2-5
D gene: -
clone size: once
CDR3 DNA: TGTGCCACCAGCAGAGGGCCCACATCCGAGACCCAGTACTTC
CDR3 protein: CATSRGPTSETQYF

V gene: TRBV12-5
J gene: TRBJ2-3
D gene: -
clone size: -
CDR3 DNA: TGTGCTAGTGGTTTGGCCGGATATACGCAGTATTTT
CDR3 protein: CASGLAGYTQYF

V gene: TRBV5-3
J gene: TRBJ2-5
D gene: TRBD1
clone size: -
CDR3 DNA: TGTGCCAGAAGCAGGACAGGGGAAGAGACCCAGTACTTC
CDR3 protein: CARSRTGEETQYF

V gene: TRBV7-2
J gene: TRBJ2-6
D gene: TRBD1
clone size: -
CDR3 DNA: TGTGCCAGCAGCAAGAACACAGGGGCCCGCTCTGGGGCCAACGTCCTGACTTTC
CDR3 protein: CASSKNTGARSGANVLTF

V gene: TRBV2
J gene: TRBJ2-1
D gene: -
clone size: -
CDR3 DNA: TGTGCCAGCGTCGCCAGGGTGCCCTACAATGAGCAGTTCTTC
CDR3 protein: CASVARVPYNEQFF

V gene: TRBV4-1
J gene: TRBJ2-7
D gene: TRBD1
clone size: once
CDR3 DNA: TGCGCCAGCAGACAAACCGGGACAGGGCGCTCCTACGAGCAGTACTTC
CDR3 protein: CASRQTGTGRSYEQYF

V gene: TRBV30
J gene: TRBJ2-7
D gene: TRBD1
clone size: -
CDR3 DNA: TGTGCCTGGAGTTTCCTCGGACAGGGCAGCGACGAGCAGTACTTC
CDR3 protein: CAWSFLGQGSDEQYF

V gene: TRBV5-1
J gene: TRBJ2-1
D gene: -
clone size: -
CDR3 DNA: TGCGCCAGCAGCTTGGTTGTACCGCATCGATACAATGAGCAGTTCTTC
CDR3 protein: CASSLVVPHRYNEQFF

V gene: TRBV5-4
J gene: TRBJ2-1
D gene: -
clone size: -
CDR3 DNA: TGTGCCAGCAGCTTGGCCAGGATCAGGGACAATGAGCAGTTCTTC
CDR3 protein: CASSLARIRDNEQFF

V gene: TRBV27
J gene: TRBJ1-5
D gene: -
clone size: -
CDR3 DNA: TGTGCCAGCAGTTTCAGGGAAAATCAGCCCCAGCATTTT
CDR3 protein: CASSFRENQPQHF

V gene: TRBV29-1
J gene: TRBJ2-5
D gene: TRBD1
clone size: -
CDR3 DNA: TGCAGCTCACACCGGGGACAGGGGGAGACCCAGTACTTC
CDR3 protein: CSSHRGQGETQYF

V gene: TRBV5-1
J gene: TRBJ2-5
D gene: -
clone size: -
CDR3 DNA: TGCGCCAGCAGCTTGTATAACAGGGAAGAGACCCAGTACTTC
CDR3 protein: CASSLYNREETQYF

V gene: TRBV4-3
J gene: TRBJ2-4
D gene: TRBD2
clone size: -
CDR3 DNA: TGCGCCAGCAGTCCTAGCGGGCGCGCCAAAAACATTCAGTACTTC
CDR3 protein: CASSPSGRAKNIQYF

V gene: TRBV7-2
J gene: TRBJ2-5
D gene: -
clone size: -
CDR3 DNA: TGTGCCAGCAGCTTATCGGGAGATCAAGAGACCCAGTACTTC
CDR3 protein: CASSLSGDQETQYF

V gene: TRBV9
J gene: TRBJ2-2
D gene: -
clone size: -
CDR3 DNA: TGTGCCAGCAGCCAAAGAGTTACCGGGGAGCTGTTTTTT
CDR3 protein: CASSQRVTGELFF

V gene: TRBV18
J gene: TRBJ1-1
D gene: -
clone size: -
CDR3 DNA: TGTGCCAGCTCACCACCGGGCAGGCTCATGAACACTGAAGCTTTCTTT
CDR3 protein: CASSPPGRLMNTEAFF

V gene: TRBV7-2
J gene: TRBJ2-3
D gene: TRBD1
clone size: -
CDR3 DNA: TGTGCCAGCAGCTTAAGACAGGGGGCGTGGGATACGCAGTATTTT
CDR3 protein: CASSLRQGAWDTQYF

V gene: TRBV7-3
J gene: TRBJ2-5
D gene: TRBD2
clone size: -
CDR3 DNA: TGTGCCAGCAGCTTAAAATGGCAGGGAGGGGAGACCCAGTACTTC
CDR3 protein: CASSLKWQGGETQYF

V gene: TRBV4-2
J gene: TRBJ2-3
D gene: TRBD1
clone size: -
CDR3 DNA: TGTGCCAGCAGCCAAGCCCCGACAGGGGTGGATACGCAGTATTTT
CDR3 protein: CASSQAPTGVDTQYF

V gene: TRBV19
J gene: TRBJ2-7
D gene: -
clone size: -
CDR3 DNA: TGTGCCAGTAGTATTGTGGGCGGCCGCTACGAGCAGTACTTC
CDR3 protein: CASSIVGGRYEQYF

V gene: TRBV7-2
J gene: TRBJ2-3
D gene: -
clone size: -
CDR3 DNA: TGTGCCAGCAGCCGGCAATGGGGGTTCCCAGATACGCAGTATTTT
CDR3 protein: CASSRQWGFPDTQYF

V gene: TRBV28
J gene: TRBJ2-5
D gene: TRBD1
clone size: -
CDR3 DNA: TGTGCCAGCAGACCCACACGGCACAGGGGCCTACGTCGCGAGACCCAGTACTTC
CDR3 protein: CASRPTRHRGLRRETQYF